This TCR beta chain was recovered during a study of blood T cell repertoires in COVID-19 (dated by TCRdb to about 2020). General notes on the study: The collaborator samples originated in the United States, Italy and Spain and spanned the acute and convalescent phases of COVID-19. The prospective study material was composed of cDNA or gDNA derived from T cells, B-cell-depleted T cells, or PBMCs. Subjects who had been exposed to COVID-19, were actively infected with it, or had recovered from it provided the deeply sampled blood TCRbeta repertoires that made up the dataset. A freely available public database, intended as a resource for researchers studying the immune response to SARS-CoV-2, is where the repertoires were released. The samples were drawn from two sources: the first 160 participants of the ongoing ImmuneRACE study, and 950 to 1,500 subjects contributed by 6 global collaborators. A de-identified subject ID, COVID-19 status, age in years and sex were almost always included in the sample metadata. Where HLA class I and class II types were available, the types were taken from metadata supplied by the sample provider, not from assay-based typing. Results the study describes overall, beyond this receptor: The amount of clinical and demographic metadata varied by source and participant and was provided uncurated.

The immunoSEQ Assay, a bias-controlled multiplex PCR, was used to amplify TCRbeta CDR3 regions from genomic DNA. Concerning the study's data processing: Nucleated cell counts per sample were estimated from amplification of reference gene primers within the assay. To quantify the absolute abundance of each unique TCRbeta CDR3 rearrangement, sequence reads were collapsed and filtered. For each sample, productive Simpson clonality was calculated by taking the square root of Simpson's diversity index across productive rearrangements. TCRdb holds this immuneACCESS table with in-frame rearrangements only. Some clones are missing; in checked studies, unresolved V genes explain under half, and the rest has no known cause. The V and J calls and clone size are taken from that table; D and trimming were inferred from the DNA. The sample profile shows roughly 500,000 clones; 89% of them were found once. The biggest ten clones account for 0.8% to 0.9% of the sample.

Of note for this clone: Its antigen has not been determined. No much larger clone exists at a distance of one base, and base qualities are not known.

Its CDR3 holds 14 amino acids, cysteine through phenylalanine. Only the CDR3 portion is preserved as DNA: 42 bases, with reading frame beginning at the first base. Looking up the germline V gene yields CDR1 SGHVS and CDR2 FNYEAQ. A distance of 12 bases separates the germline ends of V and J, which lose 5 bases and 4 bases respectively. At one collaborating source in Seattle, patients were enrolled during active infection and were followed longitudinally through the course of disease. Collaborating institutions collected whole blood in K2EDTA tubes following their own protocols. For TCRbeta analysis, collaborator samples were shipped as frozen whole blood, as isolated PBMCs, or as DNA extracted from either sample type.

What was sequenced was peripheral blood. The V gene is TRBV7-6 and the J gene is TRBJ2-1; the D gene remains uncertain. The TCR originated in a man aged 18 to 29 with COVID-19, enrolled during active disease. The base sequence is TGTGCCAGCAGCCCATCCGACACATACAATGAGCAGTTCTTC. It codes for CASSPSDTYNEQFF.